The T cell receptor beta chain described here comes from a study of spatial heterogeneity in lung cancer. The germline gives CDR1 SGHTA, CDR2 FQGNSA. The CDR3 extends over 16 amino acids. V was pared by 0 bases and J by 0 bases, with 9 bases between. Relative to its sample, this clonotype is medium-sized. The time point: sample taken at primary tumor resection. TCRdb fed the 5' RACE reads into MiXCR, producing one record per CDR3 protein. The data show more than 2,500 distinct CDR3 sequences, with 6.5% to 8.5% seen just once and 22% held by the top ten. The sequenced sample was normal lung tissue next to the tumor, obtained at surgery. This receptor was taken from a male donor with early-stage non-small cell lung cancer. V is TRBV7-2 and J is TRBJ2-1; possibly TRBD1 for D (5 bases). CDR3 amino acids: CASSLAADSSYNEQFF. The CDR3 DNA follows: TGTGCCAGCAGCTTAGCTGCCGACAGCTCCTACAATGAGCAGTTCTTC.